The 7 T cell receptor beta chains in this list originate from one sample, sequenced in a study of identical twins. TCRdb re-analysed the 5' RACE reads in MiXCR, keeping a single row per CDR3 protein. The sample records about 470,000 distinct CDR3 sequences, 24% being singletons. These same records also appear under a second study, on T cells expressing NK-cell markers.

Sequencing was done on a sample of CD4+ T cells sorted from blood. These receptors were obtained from a woman under 30 in good health.

In DNA, the CDR3 is TGCGCCAGCAGCTTGGGACAGCCGAACACCGGGGAGCTGTTTTTT. This sequence encodes CASSLGQPNTGELFF. The V call is TRBV5-1, the J call TRBJ2-2; D might be TRBD1 (5 bases). CDR3 length: 15 residues. V lost 0 bases and J lost 0, with 6 bases in between. CDR1 and CDR2 from the germline V gene are SGHRS and YFSETQ.

This clonotype was seen a few times. The CDR3 nucleotides are TGTGCCAGCAGCTTTACAACAGGGGGAGATCCGTTCTTC. Its protein product is CASSFTTGGDPFF. The chain employs TRBV7-8 and TRBJ2-1, with 8 bases identical to TRBD1. J was trimmed by 15 bases and V by 3 bases; bases with no gene match: 10. Germline assignment: CDR1 SGHVS and CDR2 FQNEAQ. This CDR3 comprises 13 residues. The variable domain in full, completed from reference TRBV7-8 and TRBJ2-1, reads GAGVSQSPRYKVAKRGQDVALRCDPISGHVSLFWYQQALGQGPEFLTYFQNEAQLDKSGLPSDRFFAERPEGSVSTLKIQRTQQEDSAVYLCASSFTTGGDPFFGPGTRLTVL.

The chain is built from TRBV5-1 and TRBJ2-1; TRBD2 aligns across 7 bases. V lost 4 bases to trimming and J lost 0 bases; unmatched junction nucleotides: 4. The germline CDR1 and CDR2 sequences are SGHRS and YFSETQ. This CDR3 comprises 15 residues. CDR3 nucleotides: TGCGCCAGCAGCAGGGACTACAGCTCCTACAATGAGCAGTTCTTC. Translated: CASSRDYSSYNEQFF.

In its sample, this clonotype was seen a few times. Here the CDR3 reads CSAFSTNEKLFF. The CDR3, as DNA: TGCAGCGCCTTTTCCACCAATGAAAAACTGTTTTTT. The chain has TRBV29-1 and TRBJ1-4; no definite D call. CDR3 length: 12 amino acids. From germline, CDR1 is SQVTM and CDR2 ANQGSEA. V shed 7 bases and J shed 5 bases, with 11 bases lying between them.

The chain recombines TRBV11-2 with TRBJ2-1; perhaps TRBD2 as D (5 bases). Trimming stripped 5 bases from V and 9 bases from J, with 14 bases between. The CDR3 contains 13 residues. The germline CDR1 and CDR2 sequences are SGHAT and FQNNGV. The CDR3 reads CASSTDYSGEQFF. Here the CDR3 DNA reads TGTGCCAGCAGCACAGACTACTCAGGTGAGCAGTTCTTC.

This clonotype was seen a few times. The chain combines TRBV3-1 with TRBJ2-7; D may match TRBD1 or TRBD2 (5 bases each). The ends were cut back, 3 bases at V and 2 bases at J, with 20 bases in the middle. The CDR3 is 17 residues long. Germline CDR1 and CDR2: LGHDT and YNNKEL (reference sequence). The CDR3 loop reads CASSHRGRDGVTYEQYF. In DNA, the CDR3 is TGTGCCAGCAGCCATAGGGGACGGGACGGAGTAACCTACGAGCAGTACTTC.

This clonotype was found a few times. The genes are TRBV5-1 and TRBJ1-4; D is ambiguous. V was cut by 1 base and J by 8 bases, with 12 bases left in between. The germline V gene has CDR1 SGHRS and CDR2 YFSETQ. This CDR3 has 14 residues. CDR3 amino acids: CASSLTGPGEKLFF. The CDR3 region has the DNA TGCGCCAGCAGCTTGACCGGTCCTGGGGAAAAACTGTTTTTT.